This TCR beta chain originates from a study of CD8+ T cells in alopecia areata (dated by TCRdb to the late 2010s). As for the study more broadly: The treated patients, all with moderate-to-severe alopecia areata, were enrolled in an open-label pilot trial of oral tofacitinib given at 5 to 10 mg twice daily. Tofacitinib was given for 6 to 18 months, followed by 6 months of follow-up off drug to assess delayed response and recurrence. In treated patients, disease severity was measured using the SALT score, which gives the percentage of scalp surface area affected. The study used high-throughput TCRbeta sequencing to examine T cell clonal expansion in alopecia areata, in both the C3H/HeJ mouse model and human patients. On the human side, TCRbeta sequencing was run on scalp tissue and on sorted CD4+ and CD8+ peripheral blood T cells from healthy controls and from alopecia areata patients with either patchy or totalis/universalis disease. Patients on tofacitinib were biopsied at baseline and after 4 and 24 weeks of treatment, and several of the patients also had a later scalp biopsy. Clonality in the scalp was compared among normal scalp (n=4), patchy alopecia areata scalp (n=8), and alopecia totalis/universalis scalp (n=8). The RNA source kit depended on sample type: the PAXgene miRNA kit for fixed scalp, the miRNeasy kit for PBMCs, and the RNeasy kit for mouse skin. immunoSEQ multiplex PCR using 35 Vbeta forward primers and 13 Jbeta reverse primers was used to amplify TCRbeta CDR3 regions. Overall study results and their limits: Shared TCR sequences between patients were less evident than in mice, which may be partly attributable to HLA diversity in the patient population. Many expanded lesional clones were found to persist in scalp and blood during tofacitinib treatment, and relapse after treatment cessation may be partly explained by this persistence. Tofacitinib significantly lowered scalp clonality and the number of expanded CD8+ clones among the top 100 scalp clones. Because the treated cohort was small and included a single nonresponder, larger studies are needed to assess links between baseline CD8+ expansion and response. Compared with normal scalp, lesional scalp had higher clonality and more expanded CD8+ clones, particularly in alopecia totalis/universalis, a pattern that suggests antigenic drive. Unlike mouse skin, which is dominated by gammadelta T cells, normal human skin has resident alphabeta T cells that are also sequenced, and this complicates analysis of the scalp TCR repertoire.

Reading the label with the study, this specimen's time point is: around 24 weeks on oral tofacitinib. According to the study, the label for this sample's treatment or condition signals: oral pan-JAK inhibitor, 5-10 mg twice daily. Lesional scalp punch biopsies and peripheral blood were obtained from alopecia areata patients. PBMCs were isolated by density centrifugation and stained for CD3, CD4 and CD8, after which CD4+ and CD8+ T cells were sorted on a FACSAria. The junction carries 9 bases between V and J, which are trimmed by 1 base and 6 bases respectively. The germline V gene encodes CDR1 SEHNR and CDR2 FQNEAQ (reference sequence). From the cysteine through the phenylalanine, the CDR3 covers 13 amino acids. The kept DNA is CDR3 alone, 39 bases in frame from the first base. The library was produced with the immunoSEQ multiplex PCR assay. To provide template for TCR sequencing, every sample had RNA extracted and reverse transcribed into cDNA. SuperScript III was used for first-strand cDNA synthesis, primed with a 2:1 mix of oligo-dT and random hexamers. Amplification bias was assessed with a synthetic immune receptor repertoire, and residual bias was removed computationally. The original methods were these. After raw reads were preprocessed to remove errors, the CDR3 was defined following IMGT conventions as running from the conserved cysteine to phenylalanine. Clonality was calculated as 1 minus Shannon entropy normalized by log2 of the number of productive unique TCRs. Whether scalp clones were CD4 or CD8 was inferred by matching scalp TCRbeta sequences against CD4 and CD8 repertoires sorted from blood. TCRdb stores this immuneACCESS table with in-frame sequences only. Part of the clones is absent; in the studies checked, under half of the shortfall reflects unresolved V genes, and no reason is known for the rest. Clone size and V and J calls were adopted from that table, with D and trimming inferred from the DNA. A total of some 110,000 clones appear in this sample, about three fifths of them only once. The ten biggest clones cover less than 15% of the sample.

About this clone: No antigen is known for it. Base-call qualities are not available, and no considerably larger clone is one nucleotide away.

This TCR derives from a human donor with alopecia areata. This sample comprised CD8+ T cells sorted from blood, obtained at week 24, from a patient treated with tofacitinib. The chain employs TRBV7-9 and TRBJ1-2, with the identity of the D gene unclear. At the DNA level, the sequence is TGTGCCAGCAGCTTAGACGGGATTGATGGCTACACCTTC. It codes for CASSLDGIDGYTF.